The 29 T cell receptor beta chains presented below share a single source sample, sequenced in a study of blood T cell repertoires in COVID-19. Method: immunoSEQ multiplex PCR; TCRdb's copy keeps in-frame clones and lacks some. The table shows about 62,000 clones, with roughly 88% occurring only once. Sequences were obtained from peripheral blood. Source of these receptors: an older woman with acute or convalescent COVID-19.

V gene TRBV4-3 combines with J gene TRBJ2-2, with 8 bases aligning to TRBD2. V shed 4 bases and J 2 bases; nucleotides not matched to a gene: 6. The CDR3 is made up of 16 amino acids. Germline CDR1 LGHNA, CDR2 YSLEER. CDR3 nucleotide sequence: TGCGCCAGCAGCCCTCTGGCGGGAGGCAACACCGGGGAGCTGTTTTTT. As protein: CASSPLAGGNTGELFF.

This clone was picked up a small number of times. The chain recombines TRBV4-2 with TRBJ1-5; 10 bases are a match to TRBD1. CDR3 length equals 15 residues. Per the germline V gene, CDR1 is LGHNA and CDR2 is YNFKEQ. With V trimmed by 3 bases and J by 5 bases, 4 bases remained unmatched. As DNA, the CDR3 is TGTGCCAGCAGCCACGCCGGGACAGGGGATCAGCCCCAGCATTTT. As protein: CASSHAGTGDQPQHF.

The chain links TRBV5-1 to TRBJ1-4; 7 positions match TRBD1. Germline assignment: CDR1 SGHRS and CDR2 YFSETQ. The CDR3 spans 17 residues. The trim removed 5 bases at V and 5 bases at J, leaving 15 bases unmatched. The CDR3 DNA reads TGCGCCAGCAGAATGGGGACCTTGACAGGGCCCAATGAAAAACTGTTTTTT. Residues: CASRMGTLTGPNEKLFF.

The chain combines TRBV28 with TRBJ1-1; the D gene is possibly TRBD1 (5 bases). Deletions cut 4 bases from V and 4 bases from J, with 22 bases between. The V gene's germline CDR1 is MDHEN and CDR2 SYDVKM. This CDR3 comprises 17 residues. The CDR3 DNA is TGTGCCAGCAGTTCCACTCTAATCGGGGGTCTAGGCACTGAAGCTTTCTTT. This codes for CASSSTLIGGLGTEAFF.

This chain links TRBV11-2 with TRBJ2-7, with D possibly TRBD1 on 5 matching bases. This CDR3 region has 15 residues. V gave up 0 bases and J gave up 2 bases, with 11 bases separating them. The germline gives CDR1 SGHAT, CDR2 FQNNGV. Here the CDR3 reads CASSLDRPGTYEQYV. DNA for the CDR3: TGTGCCAGCAGCTTAGATCGGCCAGGGACCTACGAGCAGTACGTC.

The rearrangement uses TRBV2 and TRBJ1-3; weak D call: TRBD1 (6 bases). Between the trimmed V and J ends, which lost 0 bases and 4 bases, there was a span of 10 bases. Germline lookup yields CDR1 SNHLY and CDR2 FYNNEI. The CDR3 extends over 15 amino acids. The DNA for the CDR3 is TGTGCCAGCAGTGAAGCGACAGGTACAGGAAACACCATATATTTT. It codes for CASSEATGTGNTIYF.

In DNA, the CDR3 is TGTGCCAGCCGGACAGGGGCCTCCTCTAACTATGGCTACACCTTC. Its protein product is CASRTGASSNYGYTF. The chain recombines TRBV6-5 with TRBJ1-2; 9 bases are a match to TRBD1. The V gene's germline CDR1 is MNHEY and CDR2 SVGAGI. The CDR3 has 15 amino acids. V shed 8 bases and J 0 bases; nucleotides not matched to a gene: 7.

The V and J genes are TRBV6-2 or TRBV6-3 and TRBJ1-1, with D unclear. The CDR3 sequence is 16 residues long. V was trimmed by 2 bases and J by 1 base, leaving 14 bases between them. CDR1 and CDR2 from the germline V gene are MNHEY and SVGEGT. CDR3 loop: CASSYRVGSANTEAFF. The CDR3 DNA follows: TGTGCCAGCAGTTACAGGGTCGGGAGCGCGAACACTGAAGCTTTCTTT.

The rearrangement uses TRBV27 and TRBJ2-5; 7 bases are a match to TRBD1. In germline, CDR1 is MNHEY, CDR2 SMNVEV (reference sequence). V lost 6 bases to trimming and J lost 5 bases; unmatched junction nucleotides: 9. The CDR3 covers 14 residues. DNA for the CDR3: TGTGCCAGCAGGGAGACAGGGTTTAGGGAGACCCAGTACTTC. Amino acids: CASRETGFRETQYF.

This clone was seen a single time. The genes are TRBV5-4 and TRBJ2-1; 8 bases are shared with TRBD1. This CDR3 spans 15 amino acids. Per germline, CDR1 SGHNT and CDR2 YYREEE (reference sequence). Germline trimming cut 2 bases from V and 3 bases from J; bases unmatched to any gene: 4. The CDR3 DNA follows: TGTGCCAGCAGCTTAACGGACAGGGACTACAATGAGCAGTTCTTC. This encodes CASSLTDRDYNEQFF.

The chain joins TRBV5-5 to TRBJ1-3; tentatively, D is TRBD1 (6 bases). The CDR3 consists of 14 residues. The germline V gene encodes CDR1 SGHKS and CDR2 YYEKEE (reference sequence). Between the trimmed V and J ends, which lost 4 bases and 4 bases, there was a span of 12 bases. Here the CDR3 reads CASSRDKKGNTIYF. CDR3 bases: TGTGCCAGCAGCCGGGACAAGAAAGGAAACACCATATATTTT.

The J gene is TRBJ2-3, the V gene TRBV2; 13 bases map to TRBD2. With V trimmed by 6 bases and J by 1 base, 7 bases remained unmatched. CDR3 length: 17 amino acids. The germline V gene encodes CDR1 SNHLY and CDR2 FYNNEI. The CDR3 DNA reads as TGTGCCAGCAGCCGCTGGACTAGCGGGAGCGGCACAGATACGCAGTATTTT. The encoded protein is CASSRWTSGSGTDTQYF.

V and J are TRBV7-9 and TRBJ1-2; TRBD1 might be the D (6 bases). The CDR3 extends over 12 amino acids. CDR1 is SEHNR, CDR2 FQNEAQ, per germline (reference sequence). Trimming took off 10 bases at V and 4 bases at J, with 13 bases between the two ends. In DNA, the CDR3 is TGTGCCACCCGGGACAACGGCTATGGCTACACCTTC. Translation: CATRDNGYGYTF.

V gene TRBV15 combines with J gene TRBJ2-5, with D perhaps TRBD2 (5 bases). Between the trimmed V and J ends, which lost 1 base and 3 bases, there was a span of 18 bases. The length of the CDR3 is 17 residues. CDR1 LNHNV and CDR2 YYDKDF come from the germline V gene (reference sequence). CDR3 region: CATSRGARAGQKETQYF. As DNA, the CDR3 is TGTGCCACCAGCAGAGGGGCTAGGGCGGGCCAAAAAGAGACCCAGTACTTC.

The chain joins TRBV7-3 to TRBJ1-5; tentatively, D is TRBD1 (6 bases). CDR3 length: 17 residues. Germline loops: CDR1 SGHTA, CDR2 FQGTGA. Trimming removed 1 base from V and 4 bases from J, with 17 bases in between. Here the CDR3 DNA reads TGTGCCAGCAGCTTAAAGGGGGAGGGACGGCGGAATCAGCCCCAGCATTTT. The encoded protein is CASSLKGEGRRNQPQHF.

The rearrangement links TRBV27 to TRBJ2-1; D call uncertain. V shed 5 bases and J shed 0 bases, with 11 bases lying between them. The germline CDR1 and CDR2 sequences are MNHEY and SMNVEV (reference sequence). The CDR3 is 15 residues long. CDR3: CASSPIYSSYNEQFF. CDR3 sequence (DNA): TGTGCCAGCAGTCCTATCTACAGCTCCTACAATGAGCAGTTCTTC.

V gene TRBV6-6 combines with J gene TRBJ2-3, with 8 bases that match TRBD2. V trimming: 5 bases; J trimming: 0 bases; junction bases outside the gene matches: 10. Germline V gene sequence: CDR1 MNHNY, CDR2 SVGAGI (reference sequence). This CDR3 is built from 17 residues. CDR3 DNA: TGTGCCAGCAGTCCTGGACTAGCTCGATCGAGCACAGATACGCAGTATTTT. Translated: CASSPGLARSSTDTQYF.

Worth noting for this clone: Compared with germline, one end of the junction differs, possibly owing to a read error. CDR3 DNA sequence: TGCGCCAGCAGTGAGTCGGCTAGCGGGGGTTTAGTGGTCTTC. The encoded protein is CASSESASGGLVVF. The rearrangement links TRBV10-1 to TRBJ2-1; 10 nucleotides align to TRBD2. The CDR3 totals 14 residues. The germline gives CDR1 WNHNN, CDR2 SYGVQD (reference sequence).

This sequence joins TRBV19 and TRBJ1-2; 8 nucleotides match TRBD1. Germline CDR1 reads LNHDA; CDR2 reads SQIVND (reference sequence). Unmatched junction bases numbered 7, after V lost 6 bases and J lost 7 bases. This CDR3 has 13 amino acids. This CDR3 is CASSSRGRLGYTF. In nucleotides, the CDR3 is TGTGCCAGTAGCTCCAGGGGGCGCCTTGGCTACACCTTC.

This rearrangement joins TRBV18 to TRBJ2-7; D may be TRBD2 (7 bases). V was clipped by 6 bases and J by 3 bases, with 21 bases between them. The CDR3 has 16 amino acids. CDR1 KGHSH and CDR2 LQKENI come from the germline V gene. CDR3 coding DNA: TGTGCCAGCTCCGGGACCAACGACGGGGGGCTCTACGAGCAGTACGTC. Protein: CASSGTNDGGLYEQYV.

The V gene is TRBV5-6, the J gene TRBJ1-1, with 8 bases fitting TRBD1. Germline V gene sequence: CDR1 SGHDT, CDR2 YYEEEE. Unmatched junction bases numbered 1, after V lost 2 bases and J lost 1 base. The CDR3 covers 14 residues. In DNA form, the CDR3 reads TGTGCCAGCAGCTTCGGGACAGGGAACACTGAAGCTTTCTTT. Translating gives CASSFGTGNTEAFF.

The CDR3 reads CASSPRTGDNSPLHF. CDR3 coding DNA: TGTGCCAGCAGCCCCCGGACAGGGGACAATTCACCCCTCCACTTT. V gene TRBV7-2 combines with J gene TRBJ1-6; 9 positions agree with TRBD1. Germline-derived CDR1 and CDR2 are SGHTA and FQGNSA. Trimming at V came to 5 bases and at J to 7 bases, leaving 6 bases not matched to a gene. The CDR3 spans 15 residues.

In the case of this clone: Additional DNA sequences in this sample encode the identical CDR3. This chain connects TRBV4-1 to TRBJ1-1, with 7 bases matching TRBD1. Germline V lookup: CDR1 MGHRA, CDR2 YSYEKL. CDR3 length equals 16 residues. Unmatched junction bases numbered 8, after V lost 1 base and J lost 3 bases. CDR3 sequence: CASSQGQGALDTEAFF. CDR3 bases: TGCGCCAGCAGCCAAGGACAGGGCGCATTGGACACTGAAGCTTTCTTT.

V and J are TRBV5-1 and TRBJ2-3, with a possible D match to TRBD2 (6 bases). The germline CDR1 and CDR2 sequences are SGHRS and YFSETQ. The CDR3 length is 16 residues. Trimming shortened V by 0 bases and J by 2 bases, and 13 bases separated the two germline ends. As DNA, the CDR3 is TGCGCCAGCAGCTTGGGGGACTTTCCCTCCACAGATACGCAGTATTTT. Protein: CASSLGDFPSTDTQYF.

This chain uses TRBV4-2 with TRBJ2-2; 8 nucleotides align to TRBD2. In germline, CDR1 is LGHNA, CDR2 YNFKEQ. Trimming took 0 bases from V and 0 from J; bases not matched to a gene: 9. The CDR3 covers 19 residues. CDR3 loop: CASSQEGKREFANTGELFF. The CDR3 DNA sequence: TGTGCCAGCAGCCAAGAGGGGAAGCGGGAGTTCGCGAACACCGGGGAGCTGTTTTTT.

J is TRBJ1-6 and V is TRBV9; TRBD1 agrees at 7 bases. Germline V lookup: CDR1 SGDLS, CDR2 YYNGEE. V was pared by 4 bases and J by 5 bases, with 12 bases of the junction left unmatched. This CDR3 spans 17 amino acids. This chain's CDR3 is CASSPLQGKNNNSPLHF. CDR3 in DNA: TGTGCCAGCAGCCCACTACAGGGGAAAAATAATAATTCACCCCTCCACTTT.

The CDR3 coding sequence is TGTGCCAGCAGTTACGCCCTCTCTAGCCTCGGGAGCGATGAGCAGTTCTTC. As protein: CASSYALSSLGSDEQFF. This chain joins TRBV6-2 or TRBV6-3 and TRBJ2-1, with D perhaps matching TRBD2 (6 bases). CDR1 MNHEY and CDR2 SVGEGT come from the germline V gene. This CDR3 is 17 amino acids long. Trimming left V 2 bases short and J 8 bases short, with 22 bases between.

CDR3 amino acids: CASSLEVAVGETQYF. The CDR3 nucleotides read TGTGCCAGCAGCTTAGAGGTAGCGGTGGGGGAGACCCAGTACTTC. The chain joins TRBV11-1 to TRBJ2-5; possibly TRBD2 for D (6 bases). With 1 base removed from V and 5 bases from J, the gap between germline ends came to 14 bases. This CDR3 contains 15 residues. CDR1 is SGHAT, CDR2 FQDESV, per germline (reference sequence).

As DNA, the CDR3 is TGTGCCAGCAGCCAACAACAGGGGATCAATGAAAAACTGTTTTTT. The encoded protein is CASSQQQGINEKLFF. The chain combines TRBV7-9 with TRBJ1-4; 7 bases fit TRBD1. With 5 bases clipped from V and 5 bases from J, the junction kept 8 bases outside the gene matches. CDR1 is SEHNR and CDR2 is FQNEAQ in the germline V gene (reference sequence). The CDR3 spans 15 residues. Looking up the rest from reference TRBV7-9 and TRBJ1-4 gives the full variable domain: DTGVSQNPRHKITKRGQNVTFRCDPISEHNRLYWYRQTLGQGPEFLTYFQNEAQLEKSRLLSDRFSAERPKGSFSTLEIQRTEQGDSAMYLCASSQQQGINEKLFFGSGTQLSVL.